A selection of T cell receptor beta chains follows, all from one sample in a study of T-cell memory formation after mild COVID-19. TCRdb reprocessed the 5' RACE reads with MiXCR, giving one entry per CDR3 protein. The sample shows hundreds of thousands of distinct CDR3 sequences, less than 25% of them seen only once. The sequencing input was PBMCs or a T cell subset sorted from them (not recorded which). These receptors were collected from an adult woman who had mild COVID-19 (a few samples of this study predate the infection). Cell type and time point are not known. CDR3s include the opening cysteine and the closing phenylalanine or tryptophan. The D gene is left open where the match is weak. Size values are once, few and many counts, or a class for expanded clones, and some rows have none.

D gene,V gene,J gene,clone size,CDR3 protein,CDR3 DNA
TRBD1,TRBV3-1,TRBJ2-1,.,CASSLGTGIKNEQFF,TGTGCCAGCAGTCTTGGGACAGGGATTAAGAATGAGCAGTTCTTC
.,TRBV7-2,TRBJ2-1,.,CASSLWWTPNNEQFF,TGTGCCAGCAGCTTATGGTGGACTCCTAACAATGAGCAGTTCTTC
.,TRBV5-5,TRBJ2-7,.,CASSLSGPTAYEQYF,TGTGCCAGCAGCCTCTCGGGCCCAACAGCCTACGAGCAGTACTTC
TRBD1,TRBV18,TRBJ2-7,.,CASSPIWDRGPGGTYEQYF,TGTGCCAGCTCACCCATCTGGGACAGGGGGCCCGGGGGAACCTACGAGCAGTACTTC
TRBD1,TRBV2,TRBJ2-7,many,CASSAGQGNLIHEQYF,TGTGCCAGCAGTGCGGGACAGGGCAACCTAATCCACGAGCAGTACTTC
.,TRBV29-1,TRBJ2-7,.,CSGRGGGYEQYF,TGCAGCGGACGGGGCGGAGGCTACGAGCAGTACTTC
TRBD2,TRBV5-1,TRBJ2-1,many,CASSLAPSGGYNEQFF,TGCGCCAGCAGCTTGGCTCCTAGCGGGGGATACAATGAGCAGTTCTTC
TRBD1,TRBV14,TRBJ1-1,few,CASSLSPGQGIPEAFF,TGTGCCAGCAGCCTTTCACCGGGACAGGGGATTCCTGAAGCTTTCTTT
TRBD2,TRBV24-1,TRBJ2-1,.,CATSDLLAGGGNEQFF,TGTGCCACCAGTGATTTATTGGCGGGAGGTGGCAATGAGCAGTTCTTC
TRBD2,TRBV20-1,TRBJ2-5,many,CSARVFEREGGKTQYF,TGCAGTGCTAGAGTTTTCGAGAGGGAGGGTGGGAAGACCCAGTACTTC
.,TRBV11-2,TRBJ2-7,.,CASSSAMIAPEQYF,TGTGCCAGCAGCTCCGCGATGATTGCCCCCGAGCAGTACTTC
TRBD1,TRBV27,TRBJ2-7,.,CASSLSLGQNYEQYF,TGTGCCAGCAGTTTATCGTTGGGACAGAATTACGAGCAGTACTTC
.,TRBV5-1,TRBJ1-4,.,CASSLFVRLNPETNEKLFF,TGCGCCAGCAGCTTGTTCGTCAGGCTTAATCCAGAGACTAATGAAAAACTGTTTTTT